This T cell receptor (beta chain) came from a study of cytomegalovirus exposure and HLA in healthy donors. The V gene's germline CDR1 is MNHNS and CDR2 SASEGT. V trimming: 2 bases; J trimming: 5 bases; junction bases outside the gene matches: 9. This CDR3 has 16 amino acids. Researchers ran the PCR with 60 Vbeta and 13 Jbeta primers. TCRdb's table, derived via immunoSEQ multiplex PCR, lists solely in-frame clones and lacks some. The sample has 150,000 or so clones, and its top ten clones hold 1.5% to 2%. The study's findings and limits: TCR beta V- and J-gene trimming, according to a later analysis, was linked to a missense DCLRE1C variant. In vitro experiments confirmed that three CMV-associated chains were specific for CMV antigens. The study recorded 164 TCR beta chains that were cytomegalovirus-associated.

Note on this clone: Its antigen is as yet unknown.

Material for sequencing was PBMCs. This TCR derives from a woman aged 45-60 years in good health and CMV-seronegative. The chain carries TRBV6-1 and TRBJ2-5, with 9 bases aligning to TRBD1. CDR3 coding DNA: TGTGCCAGCAGTGAAAGCCCCGGGACAGGGTATGAGACCCAGTACTTC. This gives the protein CASSESPGTGYETQYF.